This T cell receptor beta chain emerged from a study of T cell responses to AZD1222 COVID-19 vaccine. Background on the study: Doses given second, at about 4 or about 12 weeks, were pooled.

Study-wide points: An increase in Spike-specific TCR breadth and depth was observed after two AZD1222 doses. Unmutated variant regions are reportedly the target of nearly half of TCRs that are spike-specific. Possibly, clonal diversity was underestimated; donors were largely white British and included more females.

J was trimmed by 5 bases and V by 1 base; bases with no gene match: 9. Germline CDR1 is MGHRA and CDR2 is YSYEKL. The CDR3 contains 17 residues. TCRdb's table, derived via immunoSEQ multiplex PCR, lists solely in-frame clones and lacks some. The table lists fewer than 110,000 clones, about 85% of them singletons. As regards this clone: Its cognate antigen is unknown.

The receptor was derived from an adult in good health. The specimen comprised peripheral blood, sampled on day 0 of AZD1222 vaccination. The chain has TRBV4-1 and TRBJ1-5, with 9 nucleotides matching TRBD1. The CDR3 loop reads CASSQAARTGEDQPQHF. In DNA, the CDR3 is TGCGCCAGCAGCCAAGCCGCGAGGACAGGGGAAGATCAGCCCCAGCATTTT.